The sequence of this TCR beta chain was determined in a study of PD-1 blockade in classical Hodgkin lymphoma. At the level of the study: With a 2-week interval, patients received intravenous nivolumab at 3 mg/kg.

General study results and limits: Baseline diversity was lower in partial responders and progressors than complete responders. Before treatment, TCR diversity in newly diagnosed patients was reportedly lower than in healthy donors. A significant rise in TCR diversity by C4D1 was seen for CD4+ but not CD8+ cells.

All trial patients relapsed after autologous stem cell transplantation. Some clones are missing from TCRdb's copy, which holds only in-frame ones; the method was immunoSEQ multiplex PCR. This table holds 40,000 to 50,000 clones, 78% found once. With regard to this clone: The antigen is not known.

Germline CDR1 is SGHTA and CDR2 is FQGNSA. This CDR3 is 11 amino acids long. Trimming took 6 bases from V and 5 from J; bases not matched to a gene: 0. The sequences come from peripheral blood mononuclear cells (PBMCs), collected at baseline. The origin of this receptor is a human donor with classical Hodgkin lymphoma. The V gene is TRBV7-2, the J gene TRBJ2-5; 7 bases match TRBD2. The CDR3 bases are TGTGCCAGCAGGGGGGGGGAGACCCAGTACTTC. Its translation is CASRGGETQYF.